Detailed here is one T cell receptor beta chain. Authors' analysis steps: Estimation of nucleated cell counts relied on the amplification of reference gene primers. Produced via immunoSEQ multiplex PCR; TCRdb's table is partial and in-frame only. That table is the source of V, J and clone size, and D and trimming were worked out from the DNA. Found here are around 110,000 clones, about 79% of them singletons; the top ten hold more than 4.5%. In germline, CDR1 is LGHDT, CDR2 YNNKEL (reference sequence). The CDR3 is made up of 14 amino acids. Trimming cost V 2 bases and J 5 bases, with 12 bases left between them. This record comes from a study of blood T cell repertoires in COVID-19. Overall study context: PBMCs, B-cell-depleted T cells, or T cells were the source of the cDNA or gDNA that made up the material.

Material: peripheral blood. V usage is TRBV3-1 (or the pseudogene TRBV3-2) and J usage is TRBJ2-5; perhaps TRBD2 as D (6 bases). The TCR originated in a woman aged 70-85 years with acute or convalescent COVID-19. This CDR3 reads CASSQSTSKETQYF. In DNA form, the CDR3 reads TGTGCCAGCAGCCAATCGACTAGTAAGGAGACCCAGTACTTC.